These T cell receptor beta chains were read from a single sample in a study of post-analysis software for immune sequencing data. TCRdb analysed the PCR reads with MiXCR anew, one entry per CDR3 protein. The sample has 750,000 to 950,000 distinct CDR3 sequences, roughly half seen once. Sequences were obtained from blood. The source is a girl aged 10 to 17 with multiple sclerosis. Each CDR3 is given with its conserved first and last residue. Each record gives: D gene, V gene, J gene, clone size, CDR3 DNA, CDR3 protein. D genes are given only for firm matches. The size field is filled for only some rows; it gives once, few, many or a size class.

D: TRBD1; V: TRBV5-1; J: TRBJ2-6; size: .; DNA: TGCGCCAGCAGCTTGGAACCGGGACAGGGCTTTGGGGCCAACGTCCTGACTTTC; CDR3: CASSLEPGQGFGANVLTF
D: .; V: TRBV9; J: TRBJ2-4; size: .; DNA: TGTGCCAGCAGCGCCCCGATGACAGACGCAGCCAAAAACATTCAGTACTTC; CDR3: CASSAPMTDAAKNIQYF
D: .; V: TRBV11-2; J: TRBJ1-4; size: .; DNA: TGTGCCAGCAGCTCCCGGGACCGGCGGTCTCTTGAAAAACTGTTTTTT; CDR3: CASSSRDRRSLEKLFF
D: TRBD1; V: TRBV7-9; J: TRBJ1-2; size: .; DNA: TGTGCCAGCAGCTTAGGACAGGGGATAGATGGCTACACCTTC; CDR3: CASSLGQGIDGYTF
D: .; V: TRBV20-1; J: TRBJ1-5; size: .; DNA: TGCAGTGCTAGACGGGGCCCCCTGAATCAGCCCCAGCATTTT; CDR3: CSARRGPLNQPQHF
D: TRBD1; V: TRBV5-1; J: TRBJ1-6; size: .; DNA: TGCGCCAGCAGCTTGATGGCAGGGGGGACAAATTCACCCCTCCACTTT; CDR3: CASSLMAGGTNSPLHF
D: .; V: TRBV4-2; J: TRBJ2-7; size: few; DNA: TGTGCCAGCAGCCAACCGGGACTCTTAGGCCTCGAGCAGTACTTC; CDR3: CASSQPGLLGLEQYF
D: .; V: TRBV10-1; J: TRBJ1-5; size: .; DNA: TGCGCCAGCAGTGAGGCAGGGACTCATCAGCCCCAGCATTTT; CDR3: CASSEAGTHQPQHF
D: .; V: TRBV5-1; J: TRBJ2-7; size: few; DNA: TGCGCCAGCAGCCCATTCGGGGGAGGAGTTTCCGGCGAGCAGTACTTC; CDR3: CASSPFGGGVSGEQYF
D: .; V: TRBV29-1; J: TRBJ2-6; size: .; DNA: TGCAGCGTTGAAAGGCCTAGCTCTGGGGCCAACGTCCTGACTTTC; CDR3: CSVERPSSGANVLTF
D: .; V: TRBV20-1; J: TRBJ2-2; size: .; DNA: TGCAGTGCTGACAGGGGAGGGGACACCGGGGAGCTGTTTTTT; CDR3: CSADRGGDTGELFF
D: TRBD2; V: TRBV20-1; J: TRBJ2-7; size: .; DNA: TGCAGTGCTATTAATTTGCTGGCGGGAGGGAAAAGATCCTACGAGCAGTACTTC; CDR3: CSAINLLAGGKRSYEQYF
D: .; V: TRBV20-1; J: TRBJ2-7; size: .; DNA: TGCAGTGCCGTTAGGGACGGGGCATTCTACGAGCAGTACTTC; CDR3: CSAVRDGAFYEQYF
D: .; V: TRBV5-1; J: TRBJ2-1; size: .; DNA: TGCGCCAGCAGCTTGGTTATGGTAGCGGATATCAACAATGAGCAGTTCTTC; CDR3: CASSLVMVADINNEQFF
D: .; V: TRBV9; J: TRBJ2-5; size: .; DNA: TGTGCCAGCAGCACACGACGAGCCCGCGGGGAGACCCAGTACTTC; CDR3: CASSTRRARGETQYF
D: .; V: TRBV6-5; J: TRBJ1-2; size: few; DNA: TGTGCCAGCAGTTACTCCCCAACAGGGCGGCATGGCTACACCTTC; CDR3: CASSYSPTGRHGYTF
D: TRBD2; V: TRBV11-2; J: TRBJ2-7; size: .; DNA: TGTGCCAGCAGTGTCGGGCTAGCGGATACCTACGAGCAGTACTTC; CDR3: CASSVGLADTYEQYF
D: .; V: TRBV28; J: TRBJ2-6; size: .; DNA: TGTGCCAGCAGGGGCATAATGCAGGGACGAAGGTTCTCTGGGGCCAACGTCCTGACTTTC; CDR3: CASRGIMQGRRFSGANVLTF
D: .; V: TRBV29-1; J: TRBJ2-4; size: .; DNA: TGCAGCGTTGCAGGAGGGTGCGGGGAGCAGTACTTC; CDR3: CSVAGGCGEQYF
D: TRBD1; V: TRBV29-1; J: TRBJ2-1; size: .; DNA: TGCAGCGTAAACCGGGGCAGGGGGTTCAATGAGCAGTTCTTC; CDR3: CSVNRGRGFNEQFF
D: .; V: TRBV15; J: TRBJ2-3; size: .; DNA: TGTGCCACCAGCAGGGGAGAAGGGTACCCCGCAGATACGCAGTATTTT; CDR3: CATSRGEGYPADTQYF
D: TRBD2; V: TRBV7-9; J: TRBJ2-7; size: .; DNA: TGTGCCAGCAGCTATAGCGGGAGGCCCTACGAGCAGTACTTC; CDR3: CASSYSGRPYEQYF
D: .; V: TRBV10-2; J: TRBJ2-1; size: .; DNA: TGCGCCAGCACAAATATGGATGAGCAGTTCTTC; CDR3: CASTNMDEQFF
D: TRBD1; V: TRBV20-1; J: TRBJ2-7; size: .; DNA: TGCAGTGCTAGAGACCGGGACAGAAGTACCTACGAGCAGTACTTC; CDR3: CSARDRDRSTYEQYF
D: TRBD1; V: TRBV6-1; J: TRBJ2-1; size: few; DNA: TGTGCCAGCAGTGTCCGGGACAGGGTCTACAATGAGCAGTTCTTC; CDR3: CASSVRDRVYNEQFF
D: TRBD1; V: TRBV5-1; J: TRBJ2-3; size: .; DNA: TGCGCCAGCAGCCTTGGACAGGGAGAGCCCACAGATACGCAGTATTTT; CDR3: CASSLGQGEPTDTQYF
D: .; V: TRBV6-5; J: TRBJ2-1; size: .; DNA: TGTGCCAGCAGTTTCCGACAGATCTACAATGAGCAGTTCTTC; CDR3: CASSFRQIYNEQFF
D: TRBD2; V: TRBV12-3/TRBV12-4; J: TRBJ2-7; size: once; DNA: TGTGCCAGCACCTCGGGGGGAGTGGCCTACGAGCAGTACTTC; CDR3: CASTSGGVAYEQYF
D: .; V: TRBV12-3/TRBV12-4; J: TRBJ1-2; size: .; DNA: TGTGCCAGCGGGTGGGGAGCCTATGGCTACACCTTC; CDR3: CASGWGAYGYTF
D: .; V: TRBV6-5; J: TRBJ2-7; size: few; DNA: TGTGCCACCCTGGGATCCTCCTACGAGCAGTACTTC; CDR3: CATLGSSYEQYF
D: .; V: TRBV12-3/TRBV12-4; J: TRBJ1-2; size: .; DNA: TGTGCCAGCAGTCCCCCTCCACAAGATGCGGGGGGCTACACCTTC; CDR3: CASSPPPQDAGGYTF
D: .; V: TRBV15; J: TRBJ2-7; size: .; DNA: TGTGCCACCAGCAGAGATACCGTTAAGGACTACGAGCAGTACTTC; CDR3: CATSRDTVKDYEQYF
D: .; V: TRBV7-9; J: TRBJ2-7; size: few; DNA: TGTGCCAGCAGCTTAATGGGTAGCGAGCAGTACTTC; CDR3: CASSLMGSEQYF
D: .; V: TRBV29-1; J: TRBJ2-5; size: few; DNA: TGCAGCGTTGAGTGGATTGGGCAGGGGATCGGGACCCAGTACTTC; CDR3: CSVEWIGQGIGTQYF
D: .; V: TRBV20-1; J: TRBJ2-7; size: .; DNA: TGCAGTGCTAGAGTCCTAGGTGGCGTGGGAATCCACGAGCAGTACTTC; CDR3: CSARVLGGVGIHEQYF
D: TRBD2; V: TRBV20-1; J: TRBJ2-3; size: .; DNA: TGCAGTGCTAGTAGGCGGGGGGGATGGGGAGATACGCAGTATTTT; CDR3: CSASRRGGWGDTQYF
D: .; V: TRBV7-9; J: TRBJ1-1; size: .; DNA: TGTGCCAGCAGCTTCGACAGCCACGGTGGGGCTTTCTTT; CDR3: CASSFDSHGGAFF
D: TRBD2; V: TRBV6-1; J: TRBJ2-7; size: .; DNA: TGTGCCAGCAGTCGAAAAAGTCCTAGCGGGAGGTCTCCCTACGAGCAGTACTTC; CDR3: CASSRKSPSGRSPYEQYF
D: .; V: TRBV5-1; J: TRBJ2-7; size: few; DNA: TGCGCCAACAGCTTGGAACCGGGACCGCAGTACTTC; CDR3: CANSLEPGPQYF
D: .; V: TRBV27; J: TRBJ1-2; size: .; DNA: TGTGCCAGCAGCCACCTCCACTATGGCTACACCTTC; CDR3: CASSHLHYGYTF
D: .; V: TRBV7-9; J: TRBJ2-5; size: .; DNA: TGTGCCAGCAGCTTAGAGGTCTCTGGTGTGCAAGAGACCCAGTACTTC; CDR3: CASSLEVSGVQETQYF
D: .; V: TRBV2; J: TRBJ1-2; size: few; DNA: TGTGCCAGCATACCGCAACGGACGCGACGAAACTATGGCCACACCTTC; CDR3: CASIPQRTRRNYGHTF
D: TRBD2; V: TRBV10-3; J: TRBJ2-7; size: .; DNA: TGTGCCATCAGGGAAGCGGGAGGTACCTACGAGCAGTACTTC; CDR3: CAIREAGGTYEQYF
D: .; V: TRBV6-4; J: TRBJ2-7; size: .; DNA: TGTGCCAGCAGGATATACAGGGAGTGGTACGAGCAGTACTTC; CDR3: CASRIYREWYEQYF
D: .; V: TRBV20-1; J: TRBJ2-1; size: .; DNA: TGCAGTGCTATTCACAGGAACTACAATGAGCAGTTCTTC; CDR3: CSAIHRNYNEQFF
D: .; V: TRBV20-1; J: TRBJ2-1; size: .; DNA: TGCAGGGCTAGAGAGTCGGGAAATGAGCAGTTCTTC; CDR3: CRARESGNEQFF
D: .; V: TRBV7-6; J: TRBJ2-7; size: few; DNA: TGTGCCAGCGGATACAGGGAAACCTACGAGCAGTACTTC; CDR3: CASGYRETYEQYF
D: .; V: TRBV12-3/TRBV12-4; J: TRBJ1-4; size: few; DNA: TGTGCCAGCAGCCGACTTGCAACTAATGAAAAACTGTTTTTT; CDR3: CASSRLATNEKLFF
D: .; V: TRBV7-3; J: TRBJ2-1; size: few; DNA: TGTGCCAGCAGCCCCCGGGGTACCGGGTACAATGAGCAGTTCTTC; CDR3: CASSPRGTGYNEQFF
D: .; V: TRBV7-8; J: TRBJ2-7; size: .; DNA: TGTGCCAGCAGCTTACAAGTCGCGGAGACCTACGAGCAGTACTTC; CDR3: CASSLQVAETYEQYF
D: TRBD1; V: TRBV15; J: TRBJ2-7; size: .; DNA: TGTGCCACCAGCAGGACCCGGGACAGGGCGTCCTACGAGCAGTACTTC; CDR3: CATSRTRDRASYEQYF
D: .; V: TRBV6-1; J: TRBJ1-2; size: .; DNA: TGTGCCAGCAGTTCAAACGAGGGGTTCTATGGCTACACCTTC; CDR3: CASSSNEGFYGYTF
D: TRBD1; V: TRBV29-1; J: TRBJ2-1; size: .; DNA: TGCAGCGTTGGAGGGACAGGTTACAATGAGCAGTTCTTC; CDR3: CSVGGTGYNEQFF
D: .; V: TRBV5-1; J: TRBJ2-3; size: few; DNA: TGCGCCAGCAGCCCCGAGCGAGCCACAGATACGCAGTATTTT; CDR3: CASSPERATDTQYF
D: TRBD1; V: TRBV29-1; J: TRBJ2-7; size: .; DNA: TGCAGCGTTGTACAGGGGGGCTACGAGCAGTACTTC; CDR3: CSVVQGGYEQYF
D: .; V: TRBV29-1; J: TRBJ1-2; size: .; DNA: TGCAGCGTTGATGAACGACAGGAGAGCTATGGCTACACCTTC; CDR3: CSVDERQESYGYTF
D: TRBD2; V: TRBV10-3; J: TRBJ2-7; size: .; DNA: TGTGCCATCGGGACTAGCAACTACGAGCAGTACTTC; CDR3: CAIGTSNYEQYF